This entry lists 15 T cell receptor beta chains sequenced from one sample in a study of blood T cells in healthy people across ages. Then a second PCR, running roughly 6 to 11 cycles, was carried out with a sample-barcoded 5' primer and a J-beta primer mix. TCRdb itself ran the 5' RACE reads through MiXCR, one entry per CDR3 protein. The sample holds 540,000 or so distinct CDR3 sequences, 27% seen once. The sequenced sample consisted of blood. The receptors derive from a woman aged 70 to 79 in good health.

This clonotype turned up a few times. V and J are TRBV10-3 and TRBJ2-3; 13 bases match TRBD2. This CDR3 region has 16 residues. With V trimmed by 2 bases and J by 1 base, 0 bases remained unmatched. CDR1 ENHRY and CDR2 SYGVKD come from the germline V gene. This CDR3 is CAISEGLAGGTDTQYF. The CDR3 DNA is TGTGCCATCAGTGAGGGACTAGCGGGGGGCACAGATACGCAGTATTTT.

This clonotype was detected only a few times. The rearrangement uses TRBV20-1 and TRBJ2-1; 8 positions agree with TRBD2. The germline V gene has CDR1 DFQATT and CDR2 SNEGSKA (reference sequence). Germline trimming cut 0 bases from V and 7 bases from J; bases unmatched to any gene: 8. The CDR3 consists of 15 residues. CDR3 amino acids: CSARDGRRGANEQFF. The CDR3 DNA follows: TGCAGTGCTAGAGATGGTCGGCGGGGGGCAAATGAGCAGTTCTTC.

This clonotype came up a few times. The gene calls are TRBV6-1 and TRBJ1-3, with 7 bases matching TRBD1. V dropped 6 bases and J dropped 7; count of bases not matched to a gene: 15. The CDR3 is 16 residues long. The germline V gene has CDR1 MNHNS and CDR2 SASEGT. The CDR3 spells CASSQFDREVRNTIYF. CDR3 in DNA: TGTGCCAGCAGCCAGTTCGACAGGGAAGTGAGGAACACCATATATTTT.

This chain links TRBV3-1 with TRBJ2-5; D gene ambiguous. Trimming took 3 bases from V and 2 from J, leaving 10 bases between them. Germline V gene data show CDR1 as LGHDT and CDR2 as YNNKEL (reference sequence). There are 14 residues in the CDR3. CDR3 sequence: CASSHTTRQETQYF. The DNA for the CDR3 is TGTGCCAGCAGCCACACGACGAGGCAAGAGACCCAGTACTTC.

This clonotype was seen ten or more times. The chain uses TRBV2 and TRBJ2-1, with 9 positions matching TRBD2. The CDR3 consists of 15 residues. Germline CDR1 SNHLY, CDR2 FYNNEI. J gave up 1 base and V 7 bases, and 5 bases lay outside the gene matches. The CDR3 DNA sequence: TGTGCCAGCACCCGTAGCGGGGGTTCCTACAATGAGCAGTTCTTC. Its protein is CASTRSGGSYNEQFF. Drawing the rest from reference TRBV2 and TRBJ2-1, the complete variable domain is EPEVTQTPSHQVTQMGQEVILRCVPISNHLYFYWYRQILGQKVEFLVSFYNNEISEKSEIFDDQFSVERPDGSNFTLKIRSTKLEDSAMYFCASTRSGGSYNEQFFGPGTRLTVL.

This clonotype occurred a few times. This sequence joins TRBV20-1 and TRBJ2-3; 7 bases are a match to TRBD2. J was trimmed by 3 bases and V by 2 bases; bases with no gene match: 2. From germline, CDR1 is DFQATT and CDR2 SNEGSKA (reference sequence). This CDR3 is 13 amino acids long. As DNA, the CDR3 is TGCAGTGCTAGATGGCGGGGGACAGATACGCAGTATTTT. It is translated as CSARWRGTDTQYF.

This clonotype showed up just a few times. The V gene is TRBV20-1, the J gene TRBJ2-3; possible D gene TRBD1, 5 bases. The J call may be wrong; the DNA end is better matched by TRBJ1-5. The CDR3 totals 15 residues. The germline CDR1 and CDR2 sequences are DFQATT and SNEGSKA (reference sequence). This CDR3 is CSASGTGGSTDTQHF. The CDR3 DNA is TGCAGTGCTAGTGGTACGGGGGGGAGCACAGATACGCAGCATTTT.

This clonotype came up a few times. The genes are TRBV12-3 or TRBV12-4 and TRBJ2-2; D not certain. The length of the CDR3 is 13 residues. V gave up 2 bases and J gave up 6 bases, with 7 bases separating them. CDR3 in amino acids: CASSLIEAGELFF. The CDR3 DNA reads as TGTGCCAGCAGTTTAATTGAAGCCGGGGAGCTGTTTTTT.

Concerning this clonotype itself: One end of the junction does not line up with germline, which may come from a read error. The chain employs TRBV7-2 and TRBJ1-1, with TRBD1 as a possible D gene (6 bases). CDR3 length equals 13 residues. CDR1 is SGHTA, CDR2 FQGNSA, per germline. Here the CDR3 DNA reads TGTGCCGGCAGCTCACAGGGTAATTCGAAAGCTTTCTTT. Translating gives CAGSSQGNSKAFF.

The gene calls are TRBV27 and TRBJ1-4; 9 bases match TRBD1. The CDR3 contains 14 residues. J gave up 6 bases and V 5 bases, and 4 bases lay outside the gene matches. Germline V gives CDR1 MNHEY, CDR2 SMNVEV (reference sequence). DNA of the CDR3: TGTGCCAGCAGTCCCGGGACAGGGTATGAAAAACTGTTTTTT. Translated: CASSPGTGYEKLFF. The whole variable domain, remainder taken from reference TRBV27 and TRBJ1-4, is EAQVTQNPRYLITVTGKKLTVTCSQNMNHEYMSWYRQDPGLGLRQIYYSMNVEVTDKGDVPEGYKVSRKEKRNFPLILESPSPNQTSLYFCASSPGTGYEKLFFGSGTQLSVL.

This rearrangement joins TRBV10-3 to TRBJ1-5, with TRBD1 as a possible D gene (5 bases). CDR1 is ENHRY, CDR2 SYGVKD, per germline. The CDR3 covers 13 residues. V lost 4 bases and J 4 bases, leaving 8 bases between the germline ends. CDR3 nucleotide sequence: TGTGCCATCAGTGCTCAGGGTAATCAGCCCCAGCATTTT. Its translation: CAISAQGNQPQHF.

The chain is built from TRBV7-2 and TRBJ2-7; D may be TRBD1 or TRBD2 (5 bases each). Germline assignment: CDR1 SGHTA and CDR2 FQGNSA. The CDR3 consists of 16 residues. Trimming cost V 0 bases and J 3 bases, with 15 bases left between them. This CDR3 is CASSLAAQGGLYEQYF. In nucleotides, the CDR3 is TGTGCCAGCAGCTTAGCGGCGCAGGGTGGACTCTACGAGCAGTACTTC. Full variable domain (remainder filled in from reference TRBV7-2 and TRBJ2-7): GAGVSQSPSNKVTEKGKDVELRCDPISGHTALYWYRQSLGQGLEFLIYFQGNSAPDKSGLPSDRFSAERTGGSVSTLTIQRTQQEDSAVYLCASSLAAQGGLYEQYFGPGTRLTVT.

A few counts support this clonotype. The J gene is TRBJ1-1, the V gene TRBV4-2, with D possibly being TRBD1 (6 bases). Germline assignment: CDR1 LGHNA and CDR2 YNFKEQ. V dropped 0 bases and J dropped 12 bases, with 17 bases sitting between them. The CDR3 is made up of 14 amino acids. CDR3 sequence (DNA): TGTGCCAGCAGCCAAGATAGGGGGAGGTCGAGTACTTTCTTT. Translated, it gives CASSQDRGRSSTFF.

This clonotype was seen a handful of times. The chain has TRBV15 and TRBJ1-3; D is ambiguous. Germline V CDR1 and CDR2: LNHNV, YYDKDF (reference sequence). Deletions cut 3 bases from V and 0 bases from J, with 9 bases between. CDR3 length: 15 residues. This CDR3 is CATSRTVFSGNTIYF. In DNA, the CDR3 is TGTGCCACCAGCAGGACCGTCTTCTCTGGAAACACCATATATTTT.

This clonotype showed up just a few times. This chain uses TRBV14 with TRBJ1-2; possibly TRBD1 for D (5 bases). Germline V lookup: CDR1 SGHDN, CDR2 FVKESK. This CDR3 is 13 amino acids long. The V gene lost 1 base and the J gene lost 8 bases, with 11 bases spanning the gap. The CDR3 loop is CASSQGDWGGYTF. DNA of the CDR3: TGTGCCAGCAGCCAAGGTGATTGGGGCGGCTACACCTTC.